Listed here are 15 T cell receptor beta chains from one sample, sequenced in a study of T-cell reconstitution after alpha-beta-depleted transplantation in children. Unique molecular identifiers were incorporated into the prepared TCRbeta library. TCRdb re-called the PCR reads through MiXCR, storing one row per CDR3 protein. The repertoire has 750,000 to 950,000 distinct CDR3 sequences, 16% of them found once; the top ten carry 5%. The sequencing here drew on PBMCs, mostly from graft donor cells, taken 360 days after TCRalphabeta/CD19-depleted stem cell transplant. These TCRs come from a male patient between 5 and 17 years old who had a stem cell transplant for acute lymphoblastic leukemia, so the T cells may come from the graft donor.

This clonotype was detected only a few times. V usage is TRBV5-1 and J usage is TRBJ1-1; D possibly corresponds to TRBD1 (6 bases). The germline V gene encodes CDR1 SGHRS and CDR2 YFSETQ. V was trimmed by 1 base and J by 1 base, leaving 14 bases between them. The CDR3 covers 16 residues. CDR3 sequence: CASSLLAGAGNTEAFF. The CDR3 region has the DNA TGCGCCAGCAGCTTGTTAGCGGGGGCCGGGAACACTGAAGCTTTCTTT.

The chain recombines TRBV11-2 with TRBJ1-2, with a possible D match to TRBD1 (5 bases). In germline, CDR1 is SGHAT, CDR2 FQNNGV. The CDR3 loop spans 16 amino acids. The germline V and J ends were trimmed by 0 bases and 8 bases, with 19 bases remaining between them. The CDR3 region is CASSLERGISREGYTF. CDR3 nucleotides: TGTGCCAGCAGCTTAGAACGGGGGATATCTCGTGAGGGCTACACCTTC.

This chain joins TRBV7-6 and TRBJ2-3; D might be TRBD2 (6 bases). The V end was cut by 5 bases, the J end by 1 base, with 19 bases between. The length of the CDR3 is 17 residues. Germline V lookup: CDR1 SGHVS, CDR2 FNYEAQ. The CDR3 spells CASSPYPLAPGTDTQYF. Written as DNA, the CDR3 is TGTGCCAGCAGCCCCTATCCTCTAGCGCCTGGCACAGATACGCAGTATTTT.

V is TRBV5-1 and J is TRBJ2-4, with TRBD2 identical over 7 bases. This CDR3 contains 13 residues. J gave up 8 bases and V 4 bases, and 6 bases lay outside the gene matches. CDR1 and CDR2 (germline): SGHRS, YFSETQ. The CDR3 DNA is TGCGCCAGCAGCGGGGCGGGAGCGGACATTCAGTACTTC. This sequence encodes CASSGAGADIQYF.

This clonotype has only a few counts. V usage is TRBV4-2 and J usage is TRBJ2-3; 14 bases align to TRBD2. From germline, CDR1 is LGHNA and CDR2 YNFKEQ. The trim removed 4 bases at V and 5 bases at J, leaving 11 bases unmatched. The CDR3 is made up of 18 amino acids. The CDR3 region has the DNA TGTGCCAGCAGCCCGAGACTAGCGGGAGGGCCCTGGGGAGATACGCAGTATTTT. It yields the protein CASSPRLAGGPWGDTQYF.

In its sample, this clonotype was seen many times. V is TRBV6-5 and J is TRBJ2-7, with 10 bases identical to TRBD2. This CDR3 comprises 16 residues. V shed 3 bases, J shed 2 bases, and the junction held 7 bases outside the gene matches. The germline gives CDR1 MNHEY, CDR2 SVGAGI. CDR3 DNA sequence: TGTGCCAGCAGTTATTCTCTTCTAGCGGGAGCCTACGAGCAGTACTTC. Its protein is CASSYSLLAGAYEQYF.

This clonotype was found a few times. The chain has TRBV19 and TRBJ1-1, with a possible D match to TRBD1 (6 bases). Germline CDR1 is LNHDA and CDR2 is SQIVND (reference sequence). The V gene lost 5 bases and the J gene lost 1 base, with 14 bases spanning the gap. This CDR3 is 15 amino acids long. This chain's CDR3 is CASSATGSSNTEAFF. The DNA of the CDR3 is TGTGCCAGTAGTGCCACAGGGTCCTCGAACACTGAAGCTTTCTTT. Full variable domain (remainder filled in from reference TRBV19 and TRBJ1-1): DGGITQSPKYLFRKEGQNVTLSCEQNLNHDAMYWYRQDPGQGLRLIYYSQIVNDFQKGDIAEGYSVSREKKESFPLTVTSAQKNPTAFYLCASSATGSSNTEAFFGQGTRLTVV.

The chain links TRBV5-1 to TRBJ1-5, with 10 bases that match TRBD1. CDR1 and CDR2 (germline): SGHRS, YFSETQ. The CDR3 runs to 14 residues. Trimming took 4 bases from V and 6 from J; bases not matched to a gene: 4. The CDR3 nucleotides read TGCGCCAGCAGCCGGACAGGGGGAAGTCAGCCCCAGCATTTT. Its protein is CASSRTGGSQPQHF.

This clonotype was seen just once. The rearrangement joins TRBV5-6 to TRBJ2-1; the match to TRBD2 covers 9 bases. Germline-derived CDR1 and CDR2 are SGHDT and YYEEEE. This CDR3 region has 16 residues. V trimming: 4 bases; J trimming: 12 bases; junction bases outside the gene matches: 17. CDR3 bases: TGTGCCAGCAGCCATAAACCTAGCGGGAACACCGTTGGGCAGTTCTTC. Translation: CASSHKPSGNTVGQFF. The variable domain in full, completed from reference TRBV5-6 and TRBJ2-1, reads DAGVTQSPTHLIKTRGQQVTLRCSPKSGHDTVSWYQQALGQGPQFIFQYYEEEERQRGNFPDRFSGHQFPNYSSELNVNALLLGDSALYLCASSHKPSGNTVGQFFGPGTRLTVL.

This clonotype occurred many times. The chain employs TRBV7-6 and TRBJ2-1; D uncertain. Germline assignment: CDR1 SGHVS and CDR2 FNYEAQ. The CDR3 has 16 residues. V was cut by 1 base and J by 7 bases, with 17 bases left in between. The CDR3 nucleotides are TGTGCCAGCAGCTTAGAGGGCTGGAACCTACGGAATGAGCAGTTCTTC. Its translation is CASSLEGWNLRNEQFF.

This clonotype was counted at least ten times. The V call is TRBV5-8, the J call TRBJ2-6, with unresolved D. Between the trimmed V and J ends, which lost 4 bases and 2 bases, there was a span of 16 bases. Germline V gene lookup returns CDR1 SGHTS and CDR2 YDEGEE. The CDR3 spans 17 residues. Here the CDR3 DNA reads TGTGCCAGCAGCGCTTTCATTTACTGGACTGGGGCCAACGTCCTGACTTTC. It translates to CASSAFIYWTGANVLTF.

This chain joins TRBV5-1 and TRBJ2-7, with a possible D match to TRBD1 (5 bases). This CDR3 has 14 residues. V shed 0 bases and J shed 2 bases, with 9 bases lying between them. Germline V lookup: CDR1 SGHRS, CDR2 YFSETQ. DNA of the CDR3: TGCGCCAGCAGCTTGGGTACCAGGGCCTACGAGCAGTACTTC. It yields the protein CASSLGTRAYEQYF.

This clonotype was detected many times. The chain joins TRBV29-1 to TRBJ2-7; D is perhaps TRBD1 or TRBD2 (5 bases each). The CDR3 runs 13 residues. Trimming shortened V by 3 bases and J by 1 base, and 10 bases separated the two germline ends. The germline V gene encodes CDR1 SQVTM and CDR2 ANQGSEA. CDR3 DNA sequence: TGCAGCGTTGATGGGGGAAGTTCCTACGAGCAGTACTTC. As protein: CSVDGGSSYEQYF.

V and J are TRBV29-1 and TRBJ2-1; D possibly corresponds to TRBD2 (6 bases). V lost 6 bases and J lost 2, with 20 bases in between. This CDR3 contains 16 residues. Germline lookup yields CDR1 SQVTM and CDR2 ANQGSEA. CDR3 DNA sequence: TGCAGCGTGACCCTGACCCAGCGGGTGGCCTACAATGAGCAGTTCTTC. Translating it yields CSVTLTQRVAYNEQFF.

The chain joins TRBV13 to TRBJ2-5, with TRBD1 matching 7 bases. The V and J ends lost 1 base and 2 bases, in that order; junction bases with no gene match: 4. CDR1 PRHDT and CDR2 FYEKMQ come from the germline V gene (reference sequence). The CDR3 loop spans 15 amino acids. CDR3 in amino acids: CASSLEGQTQETQYF. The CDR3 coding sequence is TGTGCCAGCAGCTTAGAGGGACAGACTCAAGAGACCCAGTACTTC.